This T cell receptor (beta chain) was recovered during a study of blood T cells in healthy people across ages (dated by TCRdb to between 2014 and 2016). A note on the overall study: In model experiments, template switching captured about one uniquely barcoded TCR beta cDNA molecule for every two T cells. Donors were grouped into four age groups: young (average about 15 years), middle-aged (39), aged (around 56) and long-lived (about 90). To avoid experimental bias, donors of different ages were randomly spread across the sequencing lanes. The study analyzed two additional independent replicas of 1 million unique cDNA reads from the same blood draw for two donors, one aged 18 to 29 and one aged 80 or older. The study measured age-related changes in TCR beta repertoire diversity using deep sequencing normalized with unique cDNA molecular identifiers. What the research found in general, with its limitations: Because profiling used bulk unsorted PBMCs, naive and antigen-experienced compartments could not be compared conclusively. Compared with the aged group, the long-lived group had more naive CD4+ T cells, fewer expanded clones and increased TCR diversity, a pattern suggesting age selection. Because the CMV infection status of the donors was unknown, age-related changes in expanded clonotypes may potentially have been confounded. There was a strong correlation between observed TCR beta diversity and the percentage of naive T cells measured by flow cytometry. As age increased, observed TCR beta diversity per million T cells dropped in a roughly linear way, and a significant reduction was already evident by age 40. Estimates of total diversity based on one million sequenced T cells were regarded as lower bounds and as underestimates.

The library was obtained by 5' RACE. TCRdb records Illumina HiSeq 2500 as the sequencer. A second about 6 to 11 cycle PCR used a sample-barcoded 5' primer and a J-beta primer mix. Each TCR beta cDNA molecule received a unique molecular identifier from a template-switch 5' adaptor carrying 12 random nucleotides. Each sample yielded at least 2.5 million CDR3-containing paired-end reads. All of the RNA was converted into first-strand cDNA using the Mint cDNA synthesis kit, with a TRBC-specific oligonucleotide serving as the primer. Following uracil-DNA glycosylase treatment, a first 18-cycle PCR with universal primers M1SS and BC2_uni_R was performed on all cDNA. In the source study's methods: Each sample was normalized by randomly selecting 1 million high-quality reads, each carrying a distinct molecular identifier. Reads sharing molecular identifiers were discarded rather than binned into consensus sequences. MiTCR, set to a Q25 quality threshold and the strictest error-elimination algorithm, was used for CDR3 identification, clonotype clustering and error correction. A nonparametric unseen species model with Euler transformation was used to estimate lower-bound total TCR beta diversity. The raw public reads went through TCRdb reprocessing: fastp at Q25, MiXCR clone calling, in-frame beta chains kept. Rows with a matching CDR3 protein are joined into one entry that keeps the most common DNA and genes. None of the V and J calls come from the authors' own analysis; TCRdb made them. Across this sample there are about 1.8 million distinct CDR3 sequences, with 49% seen only once. The ten largest clonotypes hold less than 2.5% of the sample.

A single count supports this clonotype. Its antigen is not yet known. One end of the junction is discordant with germline, which a read error may explain. The donors were roughly 39 Caucasian individuals from Russia, aged 6 to 90 years, who were systemically healthy. Each donor gave about 11 milliliters of peripheral blood, drawn into EDTA-treated Vacutainer tubes. PBMCs were isolated by Ficoll-Paque density-gradient centrifugation, with at least 6 million obtained per sample. Trizol reagent was used to extract total RNA from the PBMCs, yielding at least 5 micrograms per sample. For every donor, flow cytometry on a PBMC aliquot measured the percentage of naive CD45RAhigh/CD27high T cells. The sample taken for sequencing was blood. The sequence derives from a woman aged 40 to 55 in good health.

The nucleotide sequence is TGCAGTGCGAGAGGATTCGGCGGGGTGATTAACGAGCAGTACTTC. Its translation is CSARGFGGVINEQYF. The rearrangement joined TRBV20-1 to TRBJ2-7; perhaps TRBD2 is the D gene, with 6 bases matching. Taken from cysteine to phenylalanine, the CDR3 has 15 residues. Only the CDR3 DNA is retained, 45 bases long and in frame from the first base. From a lookup of the germline V gene (reference sequence), CDR1 and CDR2 are DFQATT and SNEGSKA.